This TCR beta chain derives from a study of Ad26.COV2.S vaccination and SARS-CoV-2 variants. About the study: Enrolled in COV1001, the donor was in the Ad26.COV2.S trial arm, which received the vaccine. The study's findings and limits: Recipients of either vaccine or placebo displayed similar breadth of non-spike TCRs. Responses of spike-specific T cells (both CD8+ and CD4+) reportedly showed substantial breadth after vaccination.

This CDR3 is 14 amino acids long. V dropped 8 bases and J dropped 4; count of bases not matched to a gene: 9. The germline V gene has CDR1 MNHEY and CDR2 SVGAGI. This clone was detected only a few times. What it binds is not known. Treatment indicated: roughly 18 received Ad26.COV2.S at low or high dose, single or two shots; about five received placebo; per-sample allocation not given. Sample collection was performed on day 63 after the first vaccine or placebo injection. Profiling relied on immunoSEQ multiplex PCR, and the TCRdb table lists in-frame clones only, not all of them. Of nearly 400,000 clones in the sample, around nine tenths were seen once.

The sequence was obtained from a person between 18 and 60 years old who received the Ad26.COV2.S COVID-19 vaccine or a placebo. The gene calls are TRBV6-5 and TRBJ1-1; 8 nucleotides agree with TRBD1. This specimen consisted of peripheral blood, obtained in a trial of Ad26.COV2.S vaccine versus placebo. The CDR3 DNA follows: TGTGCCAGCGGACAGGGTCTTGAGAGCACTGAAGCTTTCTTT. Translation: CASGQGLESTEAFF.